These 9 T cell receptor beta chains originate from one sample sequenced in a study of cytomegalovirus exposure and HLA in healthy donors. Use of 60 Vbeta and 13 Jbeta primers characterized the PCR. Clones were read by immunoSEQ multiplex PCR, and TCRdb kept only the in-frame ones, dropping some. The profile shows around 130,000 clones, around 85% of them singletons. The specimen sequenced was PBMCs. These TCRs come from a boy aged 5-17 years in good health and CMV-seronegative.

V usage is TRBV29-1 and J usage is TRBJ2-5; 9 bases map to TRBD1. After removal of 6 bases from V and 5 bases from J, the junction contained 13 bases not matched to a gene. There are 15 residues in the CDR3. Germline CDR1 reads SQVTM; CDR2 reads ANQGSEA. The CDR3, as DNA: TGCAGCGTCGGGGAAACAGGGGGCCTCCGCGAGACCCAGTACTTC. As protein: CSVGETGGLRETQYF.

This chain links TRBV6-1 with TRBJ2-7, with D maybe TRBD2 (6 bases). Trimming removed 6 bases at V and 2 bases at J, with 17 bases between. From germline, CDR1 is MNHNS and CDR2 SASEGT. The CDR3 is made up of 15 amino acids. The CDR3 nucleotides are TGTGCCAGCAGCCGCCGGAGGGAGATAGCCTACGAGCAGTACTTC. The encoded protein is CASSRRREIAYEQYF.

The chain uses TRBV5-4 and TRBJ2-7; D may be TRBD2 (6 bases). CDR3 size: 15 residues. Germline loops: CDR1 SGHNT, CDR2 YYREEE (reference sequence). Trimming took off 4 bases at V and 0 bases at J, with 14 bases between the two ends. The CDR3 sequence is CASSLSGLRSYEQYF. In nucleotides, the CDR3 is TGTGCCAGCAGCCTCTCGGGACTCCGCTCCTACGAGCAGTACTTC.

The V and J genes are TRBV5-1 and TRBJ1-1, with TRBD1 matching over 9 bases. The CDR3 covers 13 residues. V gave up 3 bases and J gave up 7 bases; unmatched junction bases: 4. From germline, CDR1 is SGHRS and CDR2 YFSETQ. The CDR3 DNA reads as TGCGCCAGCAGCTGGGACAGGGTCGGTGAAGCTTTCTTT. This gives the protein CASSWDRVGEAFF.

The rearrangement links TRBV29-1 to TRBJ2-7; 9 bases fit TRBD1. V lost 8 bases, J lost 0 bases, and 11 bases stayed unmatched. This CDR3 has 15 amino acids. Germline V gene sequence: CDR1 SQVTM, CDR2 ANQGSEA. In DNA form, the CDR3 reads TGCAGCACCCGGACAGGGGCAAGGAGCTCCTACGAGCAGTACTTC. Amino acids: CSTRTGARSSYEQYF.

The chain uses TRBV4-2 and TRBJ1-5, with D uncertain. The germline gives CDR1 LGHNA, CDR2 YNFKEQ. With 0 bases removed from V and 5 bases from J, the gap between germline ends came to 5 bases. The CDR3 is 13 residues long. This CDR3 is CASSQDLYQPQHF. The CDR3, as DNA: TGTGCCAGCAGCCAAGACCTTTATCAGCCCCAGCATTTT.

The chain recombines TRBV11-3 with TRBJ2-1; 9 bases map to TRBD1. V was pared by 1 base and J by 4 bases, with 2 bases of the junction left unmatched. Per germline, CDR1 SGHNT and CDR2 YENEEA. The CDR3 runs to 15 residues. The CDR3 loop is CASSLGGQGYNEQFF. The DNA for the CDR3 is TGTGCCAGCAGCTTAGGAGGACAGGGGTACAATGAGCAGTTCTTC.

J is TRBJ2-1 and V is TRBV7-2; 10 bases fit TRBD2. CDR1 is SGHTA, CDR2 FQGNSA, per germline. The junction had 2 bases not matched to a gene; V was cut back by 3 bases and J by 3 bases. CDR3 size: 15 residues. CDR3 loop: CASSLEREGYNEQFF. CDR3 coding DNA: TGTGCCAGCAGCTTGGAGCGGGAGGGCTACAATGAGCAGTTCTTC.

This clone has just a few counts. V is TRBV5-5 and J is TRBJ1-2; D ambiguous. Deletions cut 7 bases from V and 3 bases from J, with 10 bases between. The CDR3 is made up of 12 amino acids. CDR1 SGHKS and CDR2 YYEKEE come from the germline V gene (reference sequence). CDR3 sequence: CASEGPYYGYTF. CDR3 sequence (DNA): TGTGCCAGCGAGGGCCCCTACTATGGCTACACCTTC.